Following are 24 T cell receptor beta chains from one sample sequenced in a study of breast tumors, draining lymph nodes, adjacent tissues. TCRdb redid the calling of the multiplex PCR reads with MiXCR, one entry per CDR3 protein. The data hold approximately 190,000 distinct CDR3 sequences, with roughly 31% observed a single time. Breast cancer patients provided tissue from their axillary draining lymph nodes. Material for sequencing was axillary lymph node tissue. All receptors come from a female donor with breast cancer. Some clones in this sample may be carry-over from other donors' samples.

This clonotype was seen many times. The genes are TRBV9 and TRBJ2-5, with a possible D match to TRBD2 (6 bases). Germline CDR1 SGDLS, CDR2 YYNGEE. The CDR3 has 15 amino acids. V lost 0 bases and J lost 5, with 14 bases in between. The CDR3 loop is CASSVAPTSYETQYF. CDR3 nucleotide sequence: TGTGCCAGCAGCGTAGCCCCGACTAGTTATGAGACCCAGTACTTC.

This clonotype was counted between two and nine times. This sequence joins TRBV28 and TRBJ2-6; 7 bases line up with TRBD2. CDR3 length: 19 residues. Germline CDR1 reads MDHEN; CDR2 reads SYDVKM. V was pared by 6 bases and J by 2 bases, with 16 bases of the junction left unmatched. The CDR3 DNA reads as TGTGCCAGCAGACTAGAAAGGGGTAGCGGGCTCCCTGGGGCCAACGTCCTGACTTTC. This translates into CASRLERGSGLPGANVLTF.

Concerning this clonotype: This may stem from a read error, because a much larger clone lies one nucleotide away. The chain joins TRBV14 to TRBJ2-7; 10 nucleotides agree with TRBD2. Germline loops: CDR1 SGHDN, CDR2 FVKESK. V lost 1 base to trimming and J lost 6 bases; unmatched junction nucleotides: 12. The CDR3 consists of 17 residues. The CDR3 DNA reads as TGTGCCAGCAGCCAAGCAAAAAAACTAGCGGGGCCCTCCGAGCAGTACTTC. Its translation: CASSQAKKLAGPSEQYF.

This clonotype was detected many times. In nucleotides, the CDR3 is TGTGCCACCAGCAGAGATCAACAGCCCCAGCATTTT. Protein product: CATSRDQQPQHF. The V and J genes are TRBV15 and TRBJ1-5; D remains ambiguous. This CDR3 has 12 amino acids. Germline lookup yields CDR1 LNHNV and CDR2 YYDKDF (reference sequence). Trimming shortened V by 0 bases and J by 7 bases, and 4 bases separated the two germline ends.

The sample holds many counts of this clonotype. The rearrangement joins TRBV19 to TRBJ2-3; D is perhaps TRBD1 (5 bases). The length of the CDR3 is 15 residues. Trimming took 3 bases from V and 6 from J, leaving 16 bases between them. Germline CDR1 LNHDA, CDR2 SQIVND (reference sequence). In nucleotides, the CDR3 is TGTGCCAGTAGTATGGGCAGGGTGCTTCGGGATACGCAGTATTTT. It is translated as CASSMGRVLRDTQYF.

The chain recombines TRBV6-5 with TRBJ2-7; 8 bases are shared with TRBD1. CDR3 size: 14 residues. The J segment lost 6 bases and the V segment lost 6 bases, leaving 10 bases of the junction unmatched. From germline, CDR1 is MNHEY and CDR2 SVGAGI. CDR3 sequence: CASRPDRGSAEQYF. DNA for the CDR3: TGTGCCAGCAGACCCGACAGGGGTTCCGCCGAGCAGTACTTC.

This clonotype was observed many times. The V gene is TRBV6-6, the J gene TRBJ1-6; weak D call: TRBD1 (6 bases). CDR3 size: 16 residues. In germline, CDR1 is MNHNY, CDR2 SVGAGI (reference sequence). The V gene lost 2 bases and the J gene lost 0 bases, with 8 bases spanning the gap. In DNA, the CDR3 is TGTGCCAGCAGTTACCAGGGGAGCTCCTATAATTCACCCCTCCACTTT. Protein product: CASSYQGSSYNSPLHF.

This clonotype was seen many times. The V and J genes are TRBV2 and TRBJ1-4; D gene uncertain. V was trimmed by 6 bases and J by 2 bases, leaving 10 bases between them. The germline V gene encodes CDR1 SNHLY and CDR2 FYNNEI. The CDR3 spans 14 residues. CDR3 sequence: CASRREQTNEKLFF. DNA of the CDR3: TGTGCCAGCAGGAGAGAACAGACTAATGAAAAACTGTTTTTT.

This clonotype was detected ten times or more. This chain links TRBV11-3 with TRBJ2-5, with TRBD1 as a possible D gene (6 bases). Germline CDR1 is SGHNT and CDR2 is YENEEA. The V end was cut by 1 base, the J end by 1 base, with 10 bases between. The CDR3 loop spans 15 amino acids. CDR3 sequence: CASSLGPGAQETQYF. CDR3 in DNA: TGTGCCAGCAGCTTAGGGCCAGGGGCCCAAGAGACCCAGTACTTC.

This clonotype came up many times. The rearrangement joins TRBV10-3 to TRBJ2-3; 8 bases match TRBD1. The germline V gene encodes CDR1 ENHRY and CDR2 SYGVKD. This CDR3 is 16 amino acids long. The trim removed 5 bases at V and 1 base at J, leaving 8 bases unmatched. CDR3 region: CAISKGQARGTDTQYF. The CDR3 DNA is TGTGCCATCAGTAAGGGACAGGCGAGGGGCACAGATACGCAGTATTTT.

The table lists this clonotype with many counts. The chain joins TRBV5-1 to TRBJ2-7; possibly TRBD1 for D (6 bases). Germline CDR1 is SGHRS and CDR2 is YFSETQ. The V end lost 0 bases, the J end lost 6 bases, and 13 bases lay between the germline ends. CDR3 length: 14 amino acids. The CDR3 region has the DNA TGCGCCAGCAGCTTGGGGGTCAGGGGTACCGAGCAGTACTTC. This encodes CASSLGVRGTEQYF. Full variable domain (outside the CDR3, taken from reference TRBV5-1 and TRBJ2-7): KAGVTQTPRYLIKTRGQQVTLSCSPISGHRSVSWYQQTPGQGLQFLFEYFSETQRNKGNFPGRFSGRQFSNSRSEMNVSTLELGDSALYLCASSLGVRGTEQYFGPGTRLTVT.

This chain links TRBV2 with TRBJ1-6; TRBD1 aligns across 7 bases. With V trimmed by 5 bases and J by 9 bases, 7 bases remained unmatched. CDR3 length equals 14 residues. Per the germline V gene, CDR1 is SNHLY and CDR2 is FYNNEI. CDR3 DNA: TGTGCCAGCAGTTCGACAGGGAATGGTTCACCCCTCCACTTT. Translated: CASSSTGNGSPLHF.

The chain joins TRBV3-1 to TRBJ2-5; 8 nucleotides match TRBD2. V shed 3 bases, J shed 5 bases, and the junction held 8 bases outside the gene matches. CDR1 and CDR2 (germline): LGHDT, YNNKEL (reference sequence). This CDR3 has 15 residues. CDR3 nucleotides: TGTGCCAGCAGCCATGCCTTAGCGGGGAGGGAGACCCAGTACTTC. As protein: CASSHALAGRETQYF.

As concerns this clonotype: One base away lies a much larger clone, so this may be a sequencing read error. V gene TRBV5-4 combines with J gene TRBJ2-7, with TRBD2 as a possible D gene (6 bases). The germline CDR1 and CDR2 sequences are SGHNT and YYREEE (reference sequence). CDR3 length: 15 residues. The ends were cut back, 1 base at V and 6 bases at J, with 17 bases in the middle. The CDR3 reads CASSLRDAGPAEQYF. The CDR3 nucleotides read TGTGCCAGCAGCTTGAGAGACGCGGGGCCAGCCGAGCAGTACTTC. Full variable domain (rest looked up from reference TRBV5-4 and TRBJ2-7): ETGVTQSPTHLIKTRGQQVTLRCSSQSGHNTVSWYQQALGQGPQFIFQYYREEENGRGNFPPRFSGLQFPNYSSELNVNALELDDSALYLCASSLRDAGPAEQYFGPGTRLTVT.

V and J are TRBV29-1 and TRBJ2-1; 9 nucleotides align to TRBD2. J was trimmed by 9 bases and V by 6 bases; bases with no gene match: 9. The germline V gene encodes CDR1 SQVTM and CDR2 ANQGSEA. CDR3 length equals 13 residues. CDR3 nucleotide sequence: TGCAGCGTCACCGGGACTAGCCTTACTGAGCAGTTCTTC. Its translation is CSVTGTSLTEQFF.

Many counts were recorded for this clonotype. This chain uses TRBV5-1 with TRBJ2-7; D is uncertain. Trimming cost V 0 bases and J 3 bases, with 10 bases left between them. From germline, CDR1 is SGHRS and CDR2 YFSETQ. This CDR3 comprises 14 residues. The CDR3 loop reads CASSLVGRFYEQYF. The CDR3 DNA is TGCGCCAGCAGCTTGGTCGGACGGTTCTACGAGCAGTACTTC.

This clonotype occurred many times. The chain has TRBV20-1 and TRBJ1-2; 10 nucleotides align to TRBD1. The length of the CDR3 is 15 residues. From germline, CDR1 is DFQATT and CDR2 SNEGSKA (reference sequence). After removal of 7 bases from V and 4 bases from J, the junction contained 12 bases not matched to a gene. CDR3 amino acids: CSGARDRGMSYGYTF. DNA of the CDR3: TGCAGTGGGGCCCGGGACAGGGGCATGAGCTATGGCTACACCTTC.

The chain has TRBV7-3 and TRBJ1-5; D is unresolved. The length of the CDR3 is 14 residues. Per the germline V gene, CDR1 is SGHTA and CDR2 is FQGTGA. The V end lost 5 bases, the J end lost 11 bases, and 19 bases lay between the germline ends. This CDR3 reads CASSPGLAGETQHF. CDR3 DNA sequence: TGTGCCAGCAGCCCCGGACTAGCGGGAGAGACCCAGCATTTT.

Remarks on this clonotype: A much larger clone lies one base from this, so it may be a read error. The CDR3 here is CASSPLQAGNYGYPF. The CDR3, as DNA: TGTGCCAGCAGCCCTTTGCAGGCGGGTAACTATGGCTACCCCTTC. This sequence joins TRBV7-9 and TRBJ1-2, with D unresolved. The CDR3 is made up of 15 amino acids. Per the germline V gene, CDR1 is SEHNR and CDR2 is FQNEAQ (reference sequence).

This clonotype was detected ten times or more. The chain recombines TRBV7-9 with TRBJ2-3; 10 positions match TRBD1. This CDR3 region has 16 residues. Germline CDR1 reads SEHNR; CDR2 reads FQNEAQ (reference sequence). The V and J ends lost 1 base and 4 bases, in that order; junction bases with no gene match: 5. CDR3 coding DNA: TGTGCCAGCAGCTTAGGGCTGGGGACAGGGGCAGATACGCAGTATTTT. This sequence encodes CASSLGLGTGADTQYF.

In this sample, this clonotype turned up many times. CDR3 sequence reads: CSAPTSGSFGSTDTQYF. The CDR3 bases are TGCAGTGCTCCCACTAGCGGGAGTTTCGGGAGCACAGATACGCAGTATTTT. J is TRBJ2-3 and V is TRBV20-1, with 11 bases identical to TRBD2. CDR3 size: 17 residues. Trimming cost V 5 bases and J 0 bases; bases outside gene matches: 10. Germline V gene sequence: CDR1 DFQATT, CDR2 SNEGSKA (reference sequence).

This clonotype has at least ten counts. The V gene is TRBV7-9, the J gene TRBJ2-7; 8 bases are a match to TRBD2. Germline lookup yields CDR1 SEHNR and CDR2 FQNEAQ (reference sequence). V was pared by 6 bases and J by 5 bases, with 6 bases of the junction left unmatched. This CDR3 spans 13 amino acids. CDR3 coding DNA: TGTGCCAGCAGAATAACGGGAGGGGACGAGCAGTACTTC. This gives the protein CASRITGGDEQYF.

Turning to this clonotype: At one end, the junction sequence differs from germline, possibly due to a read error. The J gene is TRBJ1-4, the V gene TRBV5-1; D gene ambiguous. This CDR3 has 14 residues. Germline loops: CDR1 SGHRS, CDR2 YFSETQ. CDR3: CAGSLGNANDKLFF. DNA of the CDR3: TGCGCCGGCAGCTTGGGGAATGCTAATGACAAACTGTTTTTT.

This clonotype came up many times. The rearrangement uses TRBV6-5 and TRBJ1-1; D gene ambiguous. Germline V CDR1 and CDR2: MNHEY, SVGAGI. This CDR3 has 13 residues. V was pared by 10 bases and J by 5 bases, with 17 bases between. The CDR3 loop reads CATIRQGATEAFF. CDR3 DNA: TGTGCCACCATCAGACAAGGAGCGACTGAAGCTTTCTTT.